What follows are 19 T cell receptor beta chains derived from one specimen sequenced in a study of blood T cell repertoires in COVID-19. Profiling relied on immunoSEQ multiplex PCR, and the TCRdb table lists in-frame clones only, not all of them. Of about 140,000 clones listed, 60% to 80% are singletons. Input material: peripheral blood. These receptors were taken from a man over 45 with active or convalescent COVID-19.

The chain has TRBV10-3 and TRBJ2-2, with D perhaps matching TRBD2 (5 bases). The CDR3 covers 15 residues. Germline V gene lookup returns CDR1 ENHRY and CDR2 SYGVKD. V was cut by 5 bases and J by 3 bases, with 13 bases left in between. DNA for the CDR3: TGTGCCATCAGTCCCCGGGGTATTGACACCGGGGAGCTGTTTTTT. Its protein product is CAISPRGIDTGELFF.

J is TRBJ2-2 and V is TRBV27; no clear D gene. Trimming removed 2 bases from V and 4 bases from J, with 17 bases in between. Germline lookup yields CDR1 MNHEY and CDR2 SMNVEV (reference sequence). CDR3 length equals 17 residues. The CDR3 bases are TGTGCCAGCAGTTTAAAGTTCCCGTCGCAGCGCACCGGGGAGCTGTTTTTT. Its protein is CASSLKFPSQRTGELFF.

This clone was detected only a few times. CDR3 region: CASSIRGTVLSTGELFF. The CDR3 DNA is TGTGCCAGTAGTATCCGAGGGACAGTTCTAAGCACCGGGGAGCTGTTTTTT. The rearrangement uses TRBV19 and TRBJ2-2; 7 bases match TRBD1. The CDR3 covers 17 residues. J was trimmed by 4 bases and V by 3 bases; bases with no gene match: 11. Germline CDR1 reads LNHDA; CDR2 reads SQIVND (reference sequence).

V usage is TRBV27 and J usage is TRBJ2-5; 12 nucleotides match TRBD2. With 5 bases clipped from V and 7 bases from J, the junction kept 2 bases outside the gene matches. Germline values: CDR1 MNHEY, CDR2 SMNVEV (reference sequence). The CDR3 is 13 residues long. The CDR3 coding sequence is TGTGCCAGCAGTCCGGGACTAGCGGGGACCCAGTACTTC. It codes for CASSPGLAGTQYF.

This clone turned up a few times. The chain carries TRBV7-3 and TRBJ2-3, with D possibly being TRBD2 (6 bases). Germline V gene sequence: CDR1 SGHTA, CDR2 FQGTGA. CDR3 length: 15 residues. V lost 2 bases to trimming and J lost 6 bases, with 15 bases between them. The CDR3 is CASSLSGLSGDTQYF. CDR3 bases: TGTGCCAGCAGCTTATCGGGATTAAGCGGGGATACGCAGTATTTT. Together with reference TRBV7-3 and TRBJ2-3, the CDR3 gives the full variable domain: GAGVSQTPSNKVTEKGKYVELRCDPISGHTALYWYRQSLGQGPEFLIYFQGTGAADDSGLPNDRFFAVRPEGSVSTLKIQRTERGDSAVYLCASSLSGLSGDTQYFGPGTRLTVL.

The J gene is TRBJ2-7, the V gene TRBV4-1; the match to TRBD2 covers 8 bases. With 0 bases clipped from V and 6 bases from J, the junction kept 4 bases outside the gene matches. CDR3 length: 14 amino acids. Germline assignment: CDR1 MGHRA and CDR2 YSYEKL. The CDR3 DNA is TGCGCCAGCAGCCAAGAGGGACTAGTTTCCGAGCAGTACTTC. It specifies CASSQEGLVSEQYF.

This clone was observed once. This chain links TRBV19 with TRBJ1-3; no firm D call. The CDR3 is 15 amino acids. V lost 9 bases and J lost 4, with 19 bases in between. Germline V gene lookup returns CDR1 LNHDA and CDR2 SQIVND (reference sequence). The CDR3 region is CASGERRVGGNTIYF. CDR3 nucleotides: TGTGCCAGCGGGGAACGGAGGGTTGGCGGAAACACCATATATTTT.

This clone has only one observation. The chain employs TRBV9 and TRBJ1-3, with D maybe TRBD1 (6 bases). The CDR3 has 16 amino acids. Trimming took 0 bases from V and 2 from J, leaving 12 bases between them. Germline CDR1 SGDLS, CDR2 YYNGEE. CDR3 DNA sequence: TGTGCCAGCAGCGTAGGTGGGGGCAACGCTGGAAACACCATATATTTT. Its protein is CASSVGGGNAGNTIYF.

The chain uses TRBV28 and TRBJ2-3, with no clear D. Germline V gene sequence: CDR1 MDHEN, CDR2 SYDVKM. CDR3 size: 14 residues. V lost 5 bases and J 0 bases, leaving 9 bases between the germline ends. In nucleotides, the CDR3 is TGTGCCAGCAGTGGCCAGACTAGCACAGATACGCAGTATTTT. Its protein product is CASSGQTSTDTQYF.

This clone was seen only once. The chain couples TRBV24-1 to TRBJ1-1; D possibly corresponds to TRBD1 (5 bases). CDR1 is KGHDR, CDR2 SFDVKD, per germline. The CDR3 contains 12 residues. The V gene lost 5 bases and the J gene lost 6 bases, with 9 bases spanning the gap. For the CDR3, the DNA is TGTGCCACCAGTGGGGGGAGGTCTGAAGCTTTCTTT. Its translation is CATSGGRSEAFF.

There are a few counts of this clone. This chain joins TRBV6-5 and TRBJ2-7; 11 bases align to TRBD2. The V and J ends lost 7 bases and 2 bases, in that order; junction bases with no gene match: 7. The CDR3 loop spans 15 amino acids. Germline values: CDR1 MNHEY, CDR2 SVGAGI. CDR3 nucleotides: TGTGCCAGCACCCTCACTAGCGGGAGCACCTACGAGCAGTACTTC. Protein: CASTLTSGSTYEQYF.

In this sample, this clone turned up once. This chain uses TRBV2 with TRBJ2-1, with D unclear. V shed 3 bases and J shed 2 bases, with 2 bases lying between them. Germline V gives CDR1 SNHLY, CDR2 FYNNEI. CDR3 length equals 12 residues. As DNA, the CDR3 is TGTGCCAGCAGTGACGCCTACAATGAGCAGTTCTTC. It translates to CASSDAYNEQFF.

This clone has a single count. The chain's CDR3 is CASSTRSYGNTIYF. The CDR3 coding sequence is TGCGCCAGCAGCACAAGATCATACGGAAACACCATATATTTT. This sequence joins TRBV4-1 and TRBJ1-3, with D unclear. This CDR3 is built from 14 residues. Per the germline V gene, CDR1 is MGHRA and CDR2 is YSYEKL. The germline V and J ends were trimmed by 5 bases and 4 bases, with 12 bases remaining between them.

This clone came up a few times. The gene calls are TRBV5-1 and TRBJ1-2; D is possibly TRBD1 (5 bases). CDR1 and CDR2 (germline): SGHRS, YFSETQ. The V end lost 2 bases, the J end lost 2 bases, and 10 bases lay between the germline ends. The CDR3 runs to 14 residues. CDR3 protein: CASSFQGWNYGYTF. CDR3 nucleotides: TGCGCCAGCAGCTTCCAGGGATGGAACTATGGCTACACCTTC.

This clone has more than one count but fewer than ten. V usage is TRBV3-1 (or the pseudogene TRBV3-2) and J usage is TRBJ2-7; TRBD1 aligns across 10 bases. CDR1 LGHDT and CDR2 YNNKEL come from the germline V gene (reference sequence). V trimming: 4 bases; J trimming: 2 bases; junction bases outside the gene matches: 5. The CDR3 is made up of 15 amino acids. CDR3 loop: CASSPGTGDPYEQYF. CDR3 coding DNA: TGTGCCAGCAGCCCGGGGACAGGGGACCCCTACGAGCAGTACTTC.

This chain joins TRBV6-6 and TRBJ2-7, with 8 bases matching TRBD2. In germline, CDR1 is MNHNY, CDR2 SVGAGI (reference sequence). This CDR3 has 15 residues. V was pared by 0 bases and J by 3 bases, with 4 bases of the junction left unmatched. The CDR3: CASSYSGLAGYEQYF. The CDR3 region has the DNA TGTGCCAGCAGTTACTCGGGTCTAGCGGGCTACGAGCAGTACTTC.

This sequence joins TRBV30 and TRBJ2-2, with 10 bases lining up with TRBD2. Germline CDR1 reads GTSNPN; CDR2 reads SVGIG (reference sequence). The CDR3 totals 17 residues. V shed 0 bases and J 5 bases; nucleotides not matched to a gene: 9. CDR3 nucleotide sequence: TGTGCCTGGAGTGTCTTCCTAGCGGGGGCCGGAACCGGGGAGCTGTTTTTT. It encodes CAWSVFLAGAGTGELFF.

This clone was detected once. V gene TRBV7-9 combines with J gene TRBJ1-1, with D perhaps matching TRBD1 (6 bases). The CDR3 extends over 12 amino acids. V was shortened by 5 bases and J by 11 bases, with 15 bases between the two germline ends. CDR1 SEHNR and CDR2 FQNEAQ come from the germline V gene (reference sequence). The DNA for the CDR3 is TGTGCCAGCAGCGCCACAGGGAATCTGGCTTTCTTT. It translates to CASSATGNLAFF.

The rearrangement joins TRBV5-6 to TRBJ1-3, with D possibly being TRBD1 (5 bases). V lost 0 bases, J lost 4 bases, and 5 bases lay in between. Germline CDR1 SGHDT, CDR2 YYEEEE. This CDR3 contains 13 residues. The CDR3 DNA reads as TGTGCCAGCAGCTTGGGGACAGGAAACACCATATATTTT. Encoded protein: CASSLGTGNTIYF.